One and the same sample provided the 10 T cell receptor beta chains below, sequenced in a study of cytomegalovirus exposure and HLA in healthy donors. Vbeta (60) and Jbeta (13) primers were used in the PCR. TCRdb keeps only in-frame clones here, not all; method: immunoSEQ multiplex PCR. The sample contains about 300,000 clones, about nine tenths of which appear only once. The source material was PBMCs. These receptors were collected from a man in his forties in good health and CMV-seropositive.

V usage is TRBV7-9 and J usage is TRBJ2-2; 8 bases agree with TRBD2. Germline values: CDR1 SEHNR, CDR2 FQNEAQ (reference sequence). The V and J ends lost 1 base and 6 bases, in that order; junction bases with no gene match: 4. This CDR3 has 15 residues. The CDR3 here is CASSLGAGVAGELFF. The CDR3 DNA sequence: TGTGCCAGCAGCTTAGGAGCGGGAGTTGCCGGGGAGCTGTTTTTT. Combining the CDR3 with reference TRBV7-9 and TRBJ2-2 gives the whole variable domain DTGVSQNPRHKITKRGQNVTFRCDPISEHNRLYWYRQTLGQGPEFLTYFQNEAQLEKSRLLSDRFSAERPKGSFSTLEIQRTEQGDSAMYLCASSLGAGVAGELFFGEGSRLTVL.

This clone is a singleton in its sample. The genes are TRBV18 and TRBJ1-1; D perhaps matches TRBD1 (5 bases). Trimming shortened V by 1 base and J by 8 bases, and 14 bases separated the two germline ends. Per germline, CDR1 KGHSH and CDR2 LQKENI. The CDR3 is 14 residues long. CDR3 amino acids: CASSPQGSGTEAFF. Written as DNA, the CDR3 is TGTGCCAGCTCACCACAGGGGTCAGGCACCGAAGCTTTCTTT.

V is TRBV27 and J is TRBJ1-3; D is perhaps TRBD1 (5 bases). The length of the CDR3 is 16 residues. Trimming removed 5 bases at V and 3 bases at J, with 17 bases between. In germline, CDR1 is MNHEY, CDR2 SMNVEV (reference sequence). CDR3 amino acids: CASSRLSAGGGNTIYF. In DNA, the CDR3 is TGTGCCAGCAGTCGCCTGTCTGCCGGGGGTGGAAACACCATATATTTT.

The chain uses TRBV28 and TRBJ1-2; TRBD1 might be the D (6 bases). V gave up 3 bases and J gave up 4 bases, with 12 bases separating them. The CDR3 totals 14 residues. From germline, CDR1 is MDHEN and CDR2 SYDVKM. The CDR3 protein is CASSFNRVIYGYTF. The CDR3 coding sequence is TGTGCCAGCAGTTTCAACAGGGTAATCTATGGCTACACCTTC.

CDR3: CASSPPRTGRNQPQHF. CDR3 DNA: TGTGCCAGCAGTCCCCCCCGGACAGGTAGGAATCAGCCCCAGCATTTT. The gene calls are TRBV28 and TRBJ1-5, with 7 bases fitting TRBD1. Germline CDR1 reads MDHEN; CDR2 reads SYDVKM. CDR3 length: 16 amino acids. Losses at the gene ends were 5 bases for V and 4 bases for J; bases not matched to a gene: 11.

The chain is built from TRBV5-1 and TRBJ2-3; 12 positions agree with TRBD2. This CDR3 has 16 residues. Trimming at V came to 4 bases and at J to 2 bases, leaving 5 bases not matched to a gene. CDR1 SGHRS and CDR2 YFSETQ come from the germline V gene. The CDR3 sequence: CASSIGLAGYTDTQYF. DNA for the CDR3: TGCGCCAGCAGCATTGGACTAGCGGGATACACAGATACGCAGTATTTT.

On this clone itself: The germline gene is not matched at one end of the junction; a read error may be the cause. The chain recombines TRBV7-7 with TRBJ2-1; TRBD2 matches at 9 bases. Germline CDR1 and CDR2: SSHAT and FNYEAQ (reference sequence). The CDR3 loop spans 15 amino acids. The CDR3 bases are TGTGCTAGCAGCTTCAGCCTAGCGGGAATTAATGAGCAGTTCTTC. Protein product: CASSFSLAGINEQFF.

The chain has TRBV19 and TRBJ2-2; a possible D gene is TRBD2 (5 bases). Trimming took off 6 bases at V and 2 bases at J, with 13 bases between the two ends. The CDR3 sequence is 15 residues long. Germline V gene sequence: CDR1 LNHDA, CDR2 SQIVND (reference sequence). DNA of the CDR3: TGTGCCAGTAGGGAACGGGGTCCAAACACCGGGGAGCTGTTTTTT. Translating gives CASRERGPNTGELFF.

V usage is TRBV4-3 and J usage is TRBJ2-1, with a weak D call TRBD2 (5 bases). Trimming cost V 0 bases and J 9 bases, with 21 bases left between them. The length of the CDR3 is 17 residues. Germline V gene data show CDR1 as LGHNA and CDR2 as YSLEER. The CDR3 DNA is TGCGCCAGCAGCCAAGATGCCATTAGCGTCATCCCACCTGAGCAGTTCTTC. Translation gives CASSQDAISVIPPEQFF.

This clone came up once. The chain uses TRBV7-8 and TRBJ2-1, with TRBD1 as a possible D gene (6 bases). V lost 1 base, J lost 6 bases, and 10 bases lay in between. CDR1 and CDR2 from the germline V gene are SGHVS and FQNEAQ. The CDR3 has 14 amino acids. The CDR3 coding sequence is TGTGCCAGCAGCTTAGTACAGGGAGTCAATGAGCAGTTCTTC. Encoded protein: CASSLVQGVNEQFF.